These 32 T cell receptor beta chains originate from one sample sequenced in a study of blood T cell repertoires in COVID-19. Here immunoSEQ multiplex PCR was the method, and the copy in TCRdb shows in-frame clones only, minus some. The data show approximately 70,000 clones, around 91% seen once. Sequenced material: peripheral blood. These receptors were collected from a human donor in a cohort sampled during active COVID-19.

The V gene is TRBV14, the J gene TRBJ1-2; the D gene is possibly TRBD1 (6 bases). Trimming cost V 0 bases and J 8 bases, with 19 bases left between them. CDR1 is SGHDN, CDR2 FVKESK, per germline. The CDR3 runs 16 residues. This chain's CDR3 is CASSQDPGAWTEGYTF. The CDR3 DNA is TGTGCCAGCAGCCAAGATCCAGGGGCCTGGACCGAAGGCTACACCTTC.

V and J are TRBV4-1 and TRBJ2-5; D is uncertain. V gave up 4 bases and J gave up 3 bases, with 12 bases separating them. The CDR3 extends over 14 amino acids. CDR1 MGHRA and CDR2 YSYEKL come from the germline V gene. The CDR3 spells CASSREVQEETQYF. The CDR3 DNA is TGCGCCAGCAGCCGAGAGGTCCAGGAAGAGACCCAGTACTTC.

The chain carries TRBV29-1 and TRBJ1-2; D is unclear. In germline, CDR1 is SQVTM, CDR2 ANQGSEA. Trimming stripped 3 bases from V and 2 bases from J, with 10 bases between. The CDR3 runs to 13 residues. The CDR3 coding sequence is TGCAGCGTTGATGGAGGGCCCAACTATGGCTACACCTTC. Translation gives CSVDGGPNYGYTF.

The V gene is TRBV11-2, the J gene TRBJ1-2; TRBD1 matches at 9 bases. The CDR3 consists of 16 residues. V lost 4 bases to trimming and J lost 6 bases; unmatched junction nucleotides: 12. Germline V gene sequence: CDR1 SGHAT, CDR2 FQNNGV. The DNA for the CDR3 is TGTGCCAGCAGCTCGATCAAGAGGGGACAGGGTAATGGCTACACCTTC. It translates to CASSSIKRGQGNGYTF.

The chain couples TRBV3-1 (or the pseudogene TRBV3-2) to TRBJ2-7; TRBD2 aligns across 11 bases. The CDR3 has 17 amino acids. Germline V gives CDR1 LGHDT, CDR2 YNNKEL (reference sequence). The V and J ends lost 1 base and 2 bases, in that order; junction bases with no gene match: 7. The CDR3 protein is CASSQGLAGGDAYEQYF. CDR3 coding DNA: TGTGCCAGCAGCCAAGGGTTAGCGGGGGGGGACGCCTACGAGCAGTACTTC.

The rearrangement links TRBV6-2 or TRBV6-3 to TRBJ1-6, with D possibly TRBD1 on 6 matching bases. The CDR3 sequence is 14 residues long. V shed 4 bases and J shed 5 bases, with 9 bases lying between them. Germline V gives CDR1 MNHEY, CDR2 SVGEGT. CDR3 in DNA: TGTGCCAGCAGTTTTGGGGGCGATAATTCACCCCTCCACTTT. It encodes CASSFGGDNSPLHF.

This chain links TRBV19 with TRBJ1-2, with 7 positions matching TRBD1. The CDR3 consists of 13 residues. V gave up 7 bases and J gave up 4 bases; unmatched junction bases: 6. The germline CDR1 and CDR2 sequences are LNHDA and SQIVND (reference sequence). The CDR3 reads CASIPTGSYGYTF. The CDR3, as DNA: TGTGCCAGTATCCCGACAGGGAGCTATGGCTACACCTTC.

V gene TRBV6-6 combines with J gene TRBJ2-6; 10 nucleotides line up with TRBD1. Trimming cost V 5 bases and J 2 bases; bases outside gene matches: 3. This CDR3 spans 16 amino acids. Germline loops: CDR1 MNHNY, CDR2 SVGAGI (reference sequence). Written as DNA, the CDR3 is TGTGCCAGCAGTGGGGGGACAGGGGCTGGGGCCAACGTCCTGACTTTC. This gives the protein CASSGGTGAGANVLTF.

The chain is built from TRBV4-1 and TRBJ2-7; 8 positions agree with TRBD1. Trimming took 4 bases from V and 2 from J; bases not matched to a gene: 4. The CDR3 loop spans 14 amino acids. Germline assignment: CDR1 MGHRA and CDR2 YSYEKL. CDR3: CASSPRDRPYEQYF. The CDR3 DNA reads TGCGCCAGCAGCCCCCGGGACAGGCCCTACGAGCAGTACTTC.

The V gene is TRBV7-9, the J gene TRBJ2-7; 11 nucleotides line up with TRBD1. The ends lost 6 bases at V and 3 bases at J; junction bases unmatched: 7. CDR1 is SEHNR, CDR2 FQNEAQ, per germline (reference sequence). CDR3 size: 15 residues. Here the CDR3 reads CASSPRGTGGYEQYF. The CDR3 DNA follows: TGTGCCAGCAGTCCCCGGGGGACAGGGGGCTACGAGCAGTACTTC. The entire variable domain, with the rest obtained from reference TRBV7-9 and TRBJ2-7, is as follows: DTGVSQNPRHKITKRGQNVTFRCDPISEHNRLYWYRQTLGQGPEFLTYFQNEAQLEKSRLLSDRFSAERPKGSFSTLEIQRTEQGDSAMYLCASSPRGTGGYEQYFGPGTRLTVT.

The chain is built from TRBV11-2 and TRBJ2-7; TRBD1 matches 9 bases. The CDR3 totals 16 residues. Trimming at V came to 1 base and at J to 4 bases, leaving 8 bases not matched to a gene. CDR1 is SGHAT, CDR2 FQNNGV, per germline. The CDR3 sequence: CASSLGTWTGDYEQYF. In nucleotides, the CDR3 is TGTGCCAGCAGCTTAGGTACGTGGACAGGGGATTACGAGCAGTACTTC. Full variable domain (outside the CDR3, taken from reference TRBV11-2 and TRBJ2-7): EAGVAQSPRYKIIEKRQSVAFWCNPISGHATLYWYQQILGQGPKLLIQFQNNGVVDDSQLPKDRFSAERLKGVDSTLKIQPAKLEDSAVYLCASSLGTWTGDYEQYFGPGTRLTVT.

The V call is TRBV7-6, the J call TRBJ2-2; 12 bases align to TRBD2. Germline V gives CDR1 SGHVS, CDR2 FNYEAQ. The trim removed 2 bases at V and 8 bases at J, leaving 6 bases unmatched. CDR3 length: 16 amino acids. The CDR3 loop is CASSLLTSGGSGELFF. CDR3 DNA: TGTGCCAGCAGCTTATTGACTAGCGGGGGATCAGGGGAGCTGTTTTTT.

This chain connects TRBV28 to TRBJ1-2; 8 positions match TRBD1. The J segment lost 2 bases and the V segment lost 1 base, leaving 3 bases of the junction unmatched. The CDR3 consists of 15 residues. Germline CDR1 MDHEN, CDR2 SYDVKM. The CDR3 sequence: CASSLSRTGNYGYTF. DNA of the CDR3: TGTGCCAGCAGTTTATCCCGGACAGGGAACTATGGCTACACCTTC.

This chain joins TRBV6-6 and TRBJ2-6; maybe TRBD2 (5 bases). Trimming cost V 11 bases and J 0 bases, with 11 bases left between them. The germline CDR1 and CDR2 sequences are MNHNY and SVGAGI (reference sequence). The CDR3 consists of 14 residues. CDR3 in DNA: TGTGCCGTCCAAAGCGGCTCTGGGGCCAACGTCCTGACTTTC. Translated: CAVQSGSGANVLTF.

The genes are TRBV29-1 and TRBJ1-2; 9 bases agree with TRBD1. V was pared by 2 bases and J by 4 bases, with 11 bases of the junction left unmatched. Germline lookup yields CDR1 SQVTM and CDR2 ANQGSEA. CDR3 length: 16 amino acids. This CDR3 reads CSVEHGQGKRGYGYTF. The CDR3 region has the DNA TGCAGCGTTGAACATGGACAGGGGAAGCGGGGCTATGGCTACACCTTC. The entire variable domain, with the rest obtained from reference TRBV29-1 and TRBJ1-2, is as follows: SAVISQKPSRDICQRGTSLTIQCQVDSQVTMMFWYRQQPGQSLTLIATANQGSEATYESGFVIDKFPISRPNLTFSTLTVSNMSPEDSSIYLCSVEHGQGKRGYGYTFGSGTRLTVV.

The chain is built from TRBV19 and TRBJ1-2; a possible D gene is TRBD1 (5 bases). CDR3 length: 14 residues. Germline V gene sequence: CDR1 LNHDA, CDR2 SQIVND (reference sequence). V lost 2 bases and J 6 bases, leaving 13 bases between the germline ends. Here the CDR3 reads CASSIRAGPDGYTF. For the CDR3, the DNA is TGTGCCAGTAGTATAAGGGCAGGGCCAGATGGCTACACCTTC.

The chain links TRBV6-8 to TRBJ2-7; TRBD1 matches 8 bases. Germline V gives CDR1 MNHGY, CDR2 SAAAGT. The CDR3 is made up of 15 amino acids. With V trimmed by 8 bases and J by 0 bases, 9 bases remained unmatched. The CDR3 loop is CASVPGTGPSYEQYF. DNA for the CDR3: TGTGCCAGCGTACCCGGGACAGGTCCCTCCTACGAGCAGTACTTC.

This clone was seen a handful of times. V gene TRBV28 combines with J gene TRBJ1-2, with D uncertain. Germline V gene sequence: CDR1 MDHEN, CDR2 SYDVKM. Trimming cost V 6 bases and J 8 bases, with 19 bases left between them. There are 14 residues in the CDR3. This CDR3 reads CASRRQAVGMGYTF. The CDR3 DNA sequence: TGTGCCAGCAGAAGGCAGGCCGTTGGTATGGGCTACACCTTC.

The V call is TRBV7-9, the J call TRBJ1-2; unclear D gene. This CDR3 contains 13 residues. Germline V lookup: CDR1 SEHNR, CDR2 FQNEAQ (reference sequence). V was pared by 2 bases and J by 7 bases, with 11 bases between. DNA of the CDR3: TGTGCCAGCAGCTTAACGGACTCCGTTGGCTACACCTTC. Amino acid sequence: CASSLTDSVGYTF.

CDR3 protein: CASSQVRSSGVNEQFF. DNA for the CDR3: TGTGCCAGCAGCCAAGTAAGGTCTAGCGGGGTCAATGAGCAGTTCTTC. The chain couples TRBV4-2 to TRBJ2-1; TRBD2 matches 9 bases. The germline CDR1 and CDR2 sequences are LGHNA and YNFKEQ. The CDR3 is 16 amino acids. Trimming at V came to 1 base and at J to 6 bases, leaving 7 bases not matched to a gene.

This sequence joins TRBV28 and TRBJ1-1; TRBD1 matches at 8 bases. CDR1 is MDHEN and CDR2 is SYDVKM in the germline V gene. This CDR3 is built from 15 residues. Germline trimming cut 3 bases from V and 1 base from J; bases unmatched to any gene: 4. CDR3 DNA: TGTGCCAGCAGTTTCACAGGGGGGCCGAACACTGAAGCTTTCTTT. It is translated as CASSFTGGPNTEAFF.

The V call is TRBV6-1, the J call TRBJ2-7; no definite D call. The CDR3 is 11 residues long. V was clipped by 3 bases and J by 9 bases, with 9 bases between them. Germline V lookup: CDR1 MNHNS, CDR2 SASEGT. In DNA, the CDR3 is TGTGCCAGCAGTGACGGTGCTGGGCAGTACTTC. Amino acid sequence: CASSDGAGQYF.

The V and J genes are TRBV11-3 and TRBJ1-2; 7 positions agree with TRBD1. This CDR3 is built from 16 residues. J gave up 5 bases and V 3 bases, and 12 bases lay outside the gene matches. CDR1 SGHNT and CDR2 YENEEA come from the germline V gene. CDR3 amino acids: CASSFQPIRQGYGYTF. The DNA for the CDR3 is TGTGCCAGCAGCTTTCAACCCATAAGACAGGGATATGGCTACACCTTC.

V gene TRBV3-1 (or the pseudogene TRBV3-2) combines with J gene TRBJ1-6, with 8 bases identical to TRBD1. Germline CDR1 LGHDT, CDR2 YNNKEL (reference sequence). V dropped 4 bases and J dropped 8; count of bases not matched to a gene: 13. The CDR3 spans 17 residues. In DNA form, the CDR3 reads TGTGCCAGCAGCCTCGCCCGAAGCAGGGGGCCGGATTCACCCCTCCACTTT. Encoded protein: CASSLARSRGPDSPLHF.

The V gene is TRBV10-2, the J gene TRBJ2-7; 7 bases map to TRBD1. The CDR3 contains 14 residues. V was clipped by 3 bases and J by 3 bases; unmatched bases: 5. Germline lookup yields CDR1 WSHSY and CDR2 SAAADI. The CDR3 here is CASSDATGIYEQYF. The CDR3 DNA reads TGCGCCAGCAGTGACGCGACAGGGATCTACGAGCAGTACTTC.

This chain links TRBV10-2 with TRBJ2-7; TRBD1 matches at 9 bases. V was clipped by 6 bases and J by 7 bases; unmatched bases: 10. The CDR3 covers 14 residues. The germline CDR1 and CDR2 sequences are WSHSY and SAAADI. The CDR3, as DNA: TGCGCCAGCAGCCCCACACAGGGGGCCTTAGAGCAGTACTTC. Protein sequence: CASSPTQGALEQYF.

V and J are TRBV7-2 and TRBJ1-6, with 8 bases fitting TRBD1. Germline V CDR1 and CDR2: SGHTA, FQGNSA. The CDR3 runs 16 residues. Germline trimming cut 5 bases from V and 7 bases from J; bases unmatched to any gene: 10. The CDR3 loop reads CASSRDRDRQNSPLHF. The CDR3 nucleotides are TGTGCCAGCAGCCGCGATCGGGACAGGCAGAATTCACCCCTCCACTTT.

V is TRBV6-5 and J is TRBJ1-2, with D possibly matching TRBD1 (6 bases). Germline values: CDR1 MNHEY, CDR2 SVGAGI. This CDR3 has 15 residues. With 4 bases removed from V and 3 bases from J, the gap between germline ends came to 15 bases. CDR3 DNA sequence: TGTGCCAGCAGTTCCGACAGGAGTTTCGACTATGGCTACACCTTC. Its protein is CASSSDRSFDYGYTF.

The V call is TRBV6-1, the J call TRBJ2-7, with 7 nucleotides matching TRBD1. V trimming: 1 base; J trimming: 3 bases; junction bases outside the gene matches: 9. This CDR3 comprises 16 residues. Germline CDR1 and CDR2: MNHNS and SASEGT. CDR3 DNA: TGTGCCAGCAGTGAAGGCCCCGACAGGGCGGTCTACGAGCAGTACTTC. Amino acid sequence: CASSEGPDRAVYEQYF.

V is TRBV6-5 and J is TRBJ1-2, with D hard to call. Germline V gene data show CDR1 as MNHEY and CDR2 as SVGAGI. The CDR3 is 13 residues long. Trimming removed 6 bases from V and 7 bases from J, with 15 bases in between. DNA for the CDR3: TGTGCCAGCAGCAACCCCCGGGATTTTGGCTACACCTTC. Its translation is CASSNPRDFGYTF.

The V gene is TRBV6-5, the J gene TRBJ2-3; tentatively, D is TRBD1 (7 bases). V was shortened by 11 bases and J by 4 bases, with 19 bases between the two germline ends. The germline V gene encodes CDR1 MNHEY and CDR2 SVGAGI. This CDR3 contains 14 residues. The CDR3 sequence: CAVWGQGGADTQYF. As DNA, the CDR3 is TGTGCCGTTTGGGGGCAGGGGGGAGCAGATACGCAGTATTTT.

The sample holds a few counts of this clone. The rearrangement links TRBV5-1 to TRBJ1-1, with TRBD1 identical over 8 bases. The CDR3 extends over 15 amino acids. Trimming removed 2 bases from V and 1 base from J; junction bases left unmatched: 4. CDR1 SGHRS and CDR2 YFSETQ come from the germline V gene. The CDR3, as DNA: TGCGCCAGCAGCTTCGTAGGACAGGGGAACACTGAAGCTTTCTTT. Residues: CASSFVGQGNTEAFF. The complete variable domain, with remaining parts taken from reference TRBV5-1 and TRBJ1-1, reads KAGVTQTPRYLIKTRGQQVTLSCSPISGHRSVSWYQQTPGQGLQFLFEYFSETQRNKGNFPGRFSGRQFSNSRSEMNVSTLELGDSALYLCASSFVGQGNTEAFFGQGTRLTVV.